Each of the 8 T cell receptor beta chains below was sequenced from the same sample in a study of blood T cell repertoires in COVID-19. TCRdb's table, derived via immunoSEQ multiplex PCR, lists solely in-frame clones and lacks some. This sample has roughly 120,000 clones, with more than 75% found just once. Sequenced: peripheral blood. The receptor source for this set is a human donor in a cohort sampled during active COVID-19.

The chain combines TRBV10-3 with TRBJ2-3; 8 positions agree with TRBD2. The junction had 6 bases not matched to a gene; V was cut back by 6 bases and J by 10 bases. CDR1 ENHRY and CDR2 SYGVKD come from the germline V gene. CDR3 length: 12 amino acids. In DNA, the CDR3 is TGTGCCATCAGCCTCGGGACTAGGTCGCAGTATTTT. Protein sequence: CAISLGTRSQYF.

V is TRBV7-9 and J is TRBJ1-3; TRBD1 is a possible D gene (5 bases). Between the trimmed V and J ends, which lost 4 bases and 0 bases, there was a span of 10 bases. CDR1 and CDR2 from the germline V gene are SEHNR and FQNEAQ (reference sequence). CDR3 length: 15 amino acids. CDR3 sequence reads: CASSSTAYSGNTIYF. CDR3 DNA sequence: TGTGCCAGCAGCTCGACAGCCTACTCTGGAAACACCATATATTTT.

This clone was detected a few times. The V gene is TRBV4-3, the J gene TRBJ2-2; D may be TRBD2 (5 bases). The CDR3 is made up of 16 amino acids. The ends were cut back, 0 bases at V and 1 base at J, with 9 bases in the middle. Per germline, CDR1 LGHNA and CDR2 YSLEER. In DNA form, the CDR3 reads TGCGCCAGCAGCCAAGAAATAGCGATGAACACCGGGGAGCTGTTTTTT. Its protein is CASSQEIAMNTGELFF.

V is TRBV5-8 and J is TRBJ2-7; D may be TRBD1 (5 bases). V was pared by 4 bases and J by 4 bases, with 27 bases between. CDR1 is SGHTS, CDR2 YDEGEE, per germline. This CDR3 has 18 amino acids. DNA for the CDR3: TGTGCCAGCAGCGGCAGATTCCGAACGGATGAAGGGGTTTACGAGCAGTACTTC. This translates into CASSGRFRTDEGVYEQYF. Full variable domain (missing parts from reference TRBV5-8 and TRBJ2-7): EAGVTQSPTHLIKTRGQQATLRCSPISGHTSVYWYQQALGLGLQFLLWYDEGEERNRGNFPPRFSGRQFPNYSSELNVNALELEDSALYLCASSGRFRTDEGVYEQYFGPGTRLTVT.

CDR3 in DNA: TGTGCCAGCAGCCGGGTGACTAGCGGGAGCAACAATGAGCAGTTCTTC. Amino acid sequence: CASSRVTSGSNNEQFF. This rearrangement joins TRBV11-2 to TRBJ2-1; TRBD2 matches 12 bases. Per the germline V gene, CDR1 is SGHAT and CDR2 is FQNNGV. The CDR3 sequence is 16 residues long. V dropped 5 bases and J dropped 5; count of bases not matched to a gene: 7. The entire variable domain, with the rest obtained from reference TRBV11-2 and TRBJ2-1, is as follows: EAGVAQSPRYKIIEKRQSVAFWCNPISGHATLYWYQQILGQGPKLLIQFQNNGVVDDSQLPKDRFSAERLKGVDSTLKIQPAKLEDSAVYLCASSRVTSGSNNEQFFGPGTRLTVL.

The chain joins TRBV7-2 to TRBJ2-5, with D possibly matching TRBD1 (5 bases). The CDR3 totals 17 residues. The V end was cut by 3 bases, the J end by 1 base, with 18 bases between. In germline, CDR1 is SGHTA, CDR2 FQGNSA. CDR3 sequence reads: CASSFGGAGPLQETQYF. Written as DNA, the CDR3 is TGTGCCAGCAGCTTCGGTGGGGCAGGGCCTCTCCAAGAGACCCAGTACTTC. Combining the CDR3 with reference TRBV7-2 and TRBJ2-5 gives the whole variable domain GAGVSQSPSNKVTEKGKDVELRCDPISGHTALYWYRQSLGQGLEFLIYFQGNSAPDKSGLPSDRFSAERTGGSVSTLTIQRTQQEDSAVYLCASSFGGAGPLQETQYFGPGTRLLVL.

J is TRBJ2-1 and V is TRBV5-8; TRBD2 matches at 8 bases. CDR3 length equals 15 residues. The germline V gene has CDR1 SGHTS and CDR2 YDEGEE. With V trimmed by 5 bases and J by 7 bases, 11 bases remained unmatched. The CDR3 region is CASRKSGSRSNEQFF. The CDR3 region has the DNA TGTGCCAGCAGAAAGAGCGGGAGTCGTTCGAATGAGCAGTTCTTC.

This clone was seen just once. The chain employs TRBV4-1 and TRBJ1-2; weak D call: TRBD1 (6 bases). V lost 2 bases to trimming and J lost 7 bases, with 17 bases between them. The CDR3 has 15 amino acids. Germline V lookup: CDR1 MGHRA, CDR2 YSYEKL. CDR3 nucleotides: TGCGCCAGCAGCCAACCGGGACAACTTACGTCTGGCTACACCTTC. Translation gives CASSQPGQLTSGYTF.